The rows below give T cell receptor beta chains drawn from one sample of a study of T cell responses to AZD1222 COVID-19 vaccine. The data were produced by immunoSEQ multiplex PCR, yet TCRdb's version contains in-frame clones alone and is incomplete. The sample lists about 140,000 clones; around nine tenths were seen once. Sequencing used peripheral blood, obtained on day 0 of AZD1222 vaccination. Every receptor here comes from an adult in good health. CDR3s include the opening cysteine and the closing phenylalanine or tryptophan. The D gene is left open where the match is weak. Only part of the rows carry a size: once, few, many, or a class if the clone is expanded.

>few|TRBJ1-1|TRBV19|TRBD1
TGTGCCAGTAGTTCAGGGGGGCCATCAGCTTTCTTT
CASSSGGPSAFF
>-|TRBJ2-2|TRBV7-6|-
TGTGCCAGCAGCTTAGGTGGGGGTAGCGCCGGGGAGCTGTTTTTT
CASSLGGGSAGELFF
>-|TRBJ2-7|TRBV19|TRBD1
TGTGCCAGTAGTACGAAACTGGGACAGGCCTCCTACGAGCAGTACTTC
CASSTKLGQASYEQYF
>-|TRBJ2-1|TRBV27|TRBD2
TGTGCCAGCACCTTGGCGGGAGGTTACAATGAGCAGTTCTTC
CASTLAGGYNEQFF
>-|TRBJ1-1|TRBV6-1|-
TGTGCCAGCAGTGAAGCCCCACAAGGTGGGGGGGCTTGGCTGACTGAAGCTTTCTTT
CASSEAPQGGGAWLTEAFF
>-|TRBJ1-1|TRBV9|-
TGTGCCAGCAGCCCCGCCCCGTTCCCGAACACTGAAGCTTTCTTT
CASSPAPFPNTEAFF
>-|TRBJ2-5|TRBV12-5|-
TGTGCTAGTGGTTACGGACTGGGGGCGGAGACCCAGTACTTC
CASGYGLGAETQYF
>few|TRBJ2-7|TRBV7-9|-
TGTGCCAGCAGCTTAGTAGGGCAGGAGCAGTACTTC
CASSLVGQEQYF
>-|TRBJ1-5|TRBV5-1|-
TGCGCCAGCAGCTTGACGCCGGATAGCAATCAGCCCCAGCATTTT
CASSLTPDSNQPQHF
>-|TRBJ2-2|TRBV5-1|-
TGCGCCAGCAGCTTGTCCACTTTTGGGCGATTGGGCGGGGAGCTGTTTTTT
CASSLSTFGRLGGELFF
>-|TRBJ1-5|TRBV7-2|-
TGTGCCAGCAGCCGCGGGCGGGGCTCGACTCAGCCCCAGCATTTT
CASSRGRGSTQPQHF
>-|TRBJ1-5|TRBV7-2|TRBD1
TGTGCCAGCAGCACCGGGACAGATAGCAATCAGCCCCAGCATTTT
CASSTGTDSNQPQHF
>-|TRBJ1-2|TRBV24-1|-
TGTGCCACCAGTGATTACACGGCTAACTATGGCTACACCTTC
CATSDYTANYGYTF
>-|TRBJ1-1|TRBV6-6|-
TGTGCCAGCAGAACTGGCGGATCGAACACTGAAGCTTTCTTT
CASRTGGSNTEAFF
>-|TRBJ1-2|TRBV6-2/TRBV6-3|TRBD1
TGTGCCAGCAGTTACTCCGCCCCGGGACAGAGTAACTATGGCTACACCTTC
CASSYSAPGQSNYGYTF
>once|TRBJ1-5|TRBV5-4|-
TGTGCCAGCAGCTTGGGGTTAGGGGATAGCAATCAGCCCCAGCATTTT
CASSLGLGDSNQPQHF
>-|TRBJ2-6|TRBV5-5|-
TGTGCCAGCAGCTGGAACAGGGTTCCCCACAACTCTGGGGCCAACGTCCTGACTTTC
CASSWNRVPHNSGANVLTF
>-|TRBJ1-2|TRBV18|TRBD1
TGTGCCAGCTCACCCACTCCCCCGGGACAGGGAGAAAAAACTAACTATGGCTACACCTTC
CASSPTPPGQGEKTNYGYTF
>once|TRBJ1-2|TRBV19|TRBD1
TGTGCCAGTAGTGAGGGGGCGTCTAACTATGGCTACACCTTC
CASSEGASNYGYTF
>-|TRBJ1-2|TRBV14|-
TGTGCCAGCAGCCAAGCTGAGACCGTACGAGGCTACACCTTC
CASSQAETVRGYTF
>-|TRBJ2-1|TRBV7-2|TRBD1
TGTGCCAGCAGCTCCTACACGACAGGGGTATCCGAGGATGAGCAGTTCTTC
CASSSYTTGVSEDEQFF
>-|TRBJ2-5|TRBV5-1|TRBD2
TGCGCCAGCAGCTTGGCACCTAGCGGGGGGGCGAGGGAGACCCAGTACTTC
CASSLAPSGGARETQYF
>-|TRBJ2-7|TRBV5-5|-
TGTGCCAGCAGCTTGGGTTATGGGGCTCTTGCCGAGCAGTACTTC
CASSLGYGALAEQYF
>once|TRBJ2-4|TRBV11-2|-
TGTGCCAGCAGCTTAATCCCCGAAGGGGCCAAAAACATTCAGTACTTC
CASSLIPEGAKNIQYF
>-|TRBJ2-5|TRBV9|TRBD2
TGTGCCAGCAGCGCGACTAGCGGGGGGGCGTTGGAGACCCAGTACTTC
CASSATSGGALETQYF
>-|TRBJ2-2|TRBV10-3|TRBD1
TGTGCCATCAGCGGACAGGGGGGAAACACCGGGGAGCTGTTTTTT
CAISGQGGNTGELFF
>-|TRBJ2-5|TRBV27|-
TGTGCCAGCAGTTTGGAGGGGGCAAGCCAAGAGACCCAGTACTTC
CASSLEGASQETQYF
>-|TRBJ2-3|TRBV10-3|-
TGTGCCATCAGTGAGTCGCCAGATACGCAGTATTTT
CAISESPDTQYF
>-|TRBJ2-3|TRBV7-9|-
TGTGCCAGCAGCTCCCCCTATCCAGATACGCAGTATTTT
CASSSPYPDTQYF
>few|TRBJ1-2|TRBV29-1|-
TGCAGCGTTTCCCCCTCCGGGCGGGGGTATGGCTACACCTTC
CSVSPSGRGYGYTF